The present TCR beta chain was sequenced within a study of regulatory T cells in long-lasting Graves disease. As for the study in general: Positivity for TSH receptor antibodies plus over 5 years of antithyroid drugs meant persistent Graves' disease.

Regarding the study as a whole: Patients with persistent Graves' had lower TCR diversity than newly diagnosed patients.

This clonotype was observed many times. The antigen is not known. The J segment lost 0 bases and the V segment lost 5 bases, leaving 6 bases of the junction unmatched. Germline lookup yields CDR1 SGHAT and CDR2 FQNNGV. CDR3 length equals 17 residues. Indicated time point: persistent/refractory GD, antithyroid drugs over 5 years with positive TRAb. PBMC-derived RNA was used for the TCR library. Graves' disease diagnosis was established per American Thyroid Association guidelines. Arm-PCR of CDR3 regions with iRepertoire HTBI primers generated TCR beta libraries. TCRdb processed the multiplex PCR reads anew with MiXCR; each CDR3 protein has one entry. The sample has under 500,000 distinct CDR3 sequences, about 20% seen once.

The V call is TRBV11-2, the J call TRBJ2-4, with 11 bases matching TRBD2. This sequence originates from a female donor with Graves disease. The source was peripheral blood mononuclear cells (PBMCs), collected when the disease was refractory, from a patient treated with antithyroid drugs. The CDR3 here is CASSQLAGALAKNIQYF. As DNA, the CDR3 is TGTGCCAGCAGCCAACTAGCGGGAGCCCTAGCCAAAAACATTCAGTACTTC.